Listed below are T cell receptor beta chains from one sample, sequenced in a study of cytomegalovirus exposure and HLA in healthy donors. TCRdb keeps only in-frame clones here, not all; method: immunoSEQ multiplex PCR. The sample contains 150,000 to 200,000 clones, approximately 78% of which appear only once. Sequenced: PBMCs. The source is a human donor in good health. Both conserved end residues are part of each CDR3. The D gene is left open where the match is weak.

J gene: TRBJ2-7; D gene: TRBD2; V gene: TRBV11-3; CDR3 protein: CASSFGLARGYEQYF; CDR3 DNA: TGTGCCAGCAGCTTCGGACTAGCGAGGGGCTACGAGCAGTACTTC
J gene: TRBJ2-7; D gene: TRBD2; V gene: TRBV9; CDR3 protein: CASSVGGGGDLNEQYF; CDR3 DNA: TGTGCCAGCAGCGTAGGGGGCGGGGGAGATCTAAACGAGCAGTACTTC
J gene: TRBJ2-5; D gene: TRBD1; V gene: TRBV11-3; CDR3 protein: CASSYRGQEETQYF; CDR3 DNA: TGTGCCAGCAGCTACAGGGGGCAGGAGGAGACCCAGTACTTC
J gene: TRBJ1-2; D gene: .; V gene: TRBV9; CDR3 protein: CASSVGGGVANYGYTF; CDR3 DNA: TGTGCCAGCAGCGTAGGAGGGGGGGTAGCTAACTATGGCTACACCTTC
J gene: TRBJ1-2; D gene: .; V gene: TRBV29-1; CDR3 protein: CSVEGGLKYYGYTF; CDR3 DNA: TGCAGCGTTGAAGGGGGACTGAAGTACTATGGCTACACCTTC
J gene: TRBJ2-7; D gene: TRBD2; V gene: TRBV6-5; CDR3 protein: CASSTGGSYEQYF; CDR3 DNA: TGTGCCAGCAGTACGGGGGGCTCCTACGAGCAGTACTTC
J gene: TRBJ1-2; D gene: TRBD1; V gene: TRBV6-5; CDR3 protein: CASSKRQGVNYGYTF; CDR3 DNA: TGTGCCAGCAGTAAACGACAGGGTGTAAACTATGGCTACACCTTC
J gene: TRBJ2-7; D gene: .; V gene: TRBV6-5; CDR3 protein: CASSYGWTAYEQYF; CDR3 DNA: TGTGCCAGCAGTTACGGCTGGACAGCCTACGAGCAGTACTTC
J gene: TRBJ2-3; D gene: .; V gene: TRBV5-1; CDR3 protein: CASSLEGTSASTDTQYF; CDR3 DNA: TGCGCCAGCAGCTTGGAAGGGACTTCTGCTAGCACAGATACGCAGTATTTT
J gene: TRBJ2-3; D gene: TRBD1; V gene: TRBV6-6; CDR3 protein: CATKQGQQTDTQYF; CDR3 DNA: TGTGCCACAAAACAGGGACAGCAGACAGATACGCAGTATTTT
J gene: TRBJ2-5; D gene: .; V gene: TRBV2; CDR3 protein: CASTPGTFGIIQETQYF; CDR3 DNA: TGTGCCAGCACCCCAGGGACTTTCGGAATAATTCAAGAGACCCAGTACTTC
J gene: TRBJ1-4; D gene: .; V gene: TRBV6-5; CDR3 protein: CASSYSSGGANEKLFF; CDR3 DNA: TGTGCCAGCAGTTACTCCTCTGGGGGGGCTAATGAAAAACTGTTTTTT
J gene: TRBJ2-7; D gene: .; V gene: TRBV5-1; CDR3 protein: CASSLVTPRYEQYF; CDR3 DNA: TGCGCCAGCAGCTTGGTTACTCCCAGGTACGAGCAGTACTTC
J gene: TRBJ2-1; D gene: .; V gene: TRBV4-3; CDR3 protein: CASSQTGYNEQFF; CDR3 DNA: TGCGCCAGCAGCCAAACAGGGTACAATGAGCAGTTCTTC
J gene: TRBJ2-7; D gene: .; V gene: TRBV15; CDR3 protein: CATSRDYYEQYF; CDR3 DNA: TGTGCCACCAGCAGAGATTATTACGAGCAGTACTTC